This entry lists 29 T cell receptor beta chains sequenced from one sample in a study of breast tumors, draining lymph nodes, adjacent tissues listed by TCRdb under 2016. The axillary draining lymph nodes of breast cancer patients were the source of the lymph node samples. The library relied on multiplex PCR. Sequencing used an Illumina HiSeq 2000. TCRdb took the public reads, trimmed them with fastp at Q25, ran MiXCR for clone calling and kept in-frame beta chains. Rows are unified per CDR3 protein, each entry keeping the most common DNA and genes. The sample data list about 270,000 distinct CDR3 sequences, and roughly 30% of these were observed just once. More than 0.85% of the sample comes from the top ten. Sequencing used axillary lymph node tissue. All receptors derive from a female donor with breast cancer. Some clones in this sample may be carry-over from other donors' samples.

This clonotype appeared many times. The chain links TRBV20-1 to TRBJ2-5; D may be TRBD1 (6 bases). The germline V and J ends were trimmed by 4 bases and 1 base, with 10 bases remaining between them. This CDR3 is built from 13 residues. The germline gives CDR1 DFQATT, CDR2 SNEGSKA (reference sequence). In DNA, the CDR3 is TGCAGTGCTATTTGGGACACCCAAGAGACCCAGTACTTC. Translating it yields CSAIWDTQETQYF.

This clonotype was detected many times. The chain has TRBV5-4 and TRBJ2-3; the match to TRBD1 covers 9 bases. CDR3 length equals 14 residues. V lost 4 bases, J lost 6 bases, and 6 bases stayed unmatched. CDR1 and CDR2 from the germline V gene are SGHNT and YYREEE (reference sequence). The CDR3 protein is CASSPGQGRDTQYF. In DNA, the CDR3 is TGTGCCAGCAGCCCCGGACAGGGGCGGGATACGCAGTATTTT.

At least ten counts were recorded for this clonotype. J is TRBJ2-1 and V is TRBV15; D remains unclear. This CDR3 is 16 amino acids long. Trimming removed 0 bases at V and 3 bases at J, with 12 bases between. The germline gives CDR1 LNHNV, CDR2 YYDKDF (reference sequence). CDR3 in DNA: TGTGCCACCAGCAGAGATTCCCAAAAACACTACAATGAGCAGTTCTTC. Its translation is CATSRDSQKHYNEQFF.

The rearrangement links TRBV4-1 to TRBJ2-6, with D uncertain. CDR1 is MGHRA, CDR2 YSYEKL, per germline. The V gene lost 3 bases and the J gene lost 0 bases, with 12 bases spanning the gap. The length of the CDR3 is 17 residues. The CDR3 protein is CASSHPGLCSGANVLTF. Here the CDR3 DNA reads TGCGCCAGCAGCCATCCCGGGCTGTGCTCTGGGGCCAACGTCCTGACTTTC.

A note on this clonotype: Without the conserved terminal phenylalanine or tryptophan, this CDR3 likely stems from a read error. The chain has TRBV20-1 and TRBJ2-5, with D possibly TRBD2 on 5 matching bases. CDR1 is DFQATT and CDR2 is SNEGSKA in the germline V gene (reference sequence). The CDR3 spans 14 residues. The DNA of the CDR3 is TGCGGTGCTAGCCCCCTAGCAGGCCAAGAGACCCAGTACTCC. Protein product: CGASPLAGQETQYS.

There are many counts of this clonotype. The rearrangement links TRBV7-2 to TRBJ2-1; 8 nucleotides line up with TRBD2. The CDR3 has 15 amino acids. The V gene end was trimmed by 4 bases and the J gene end by 2 bases; junction bases not matched to a gene: 4. Per germline, CDR1 SGHTA and CDR2 FQGNSA. In nucleotides, the CDR3 is TGTGCCAGCAGCTGGCTAGCGGGCGCCTACAATGAGCAGTTCTTC. Encoded protein: CASSWLAGAYNEQFF.

CDR3 in amino acids: CASRDRANTGELFF. Here the CDR3 DNA reads TGTGCCTCCAGGGACAGGGCGAACACCGGGGAGCTGTTTTTT. V is TRBV30 and J is TRBJ2-2, with 9 positions matching TRBD1. There are 14 residues in the CDR3. The ends lost 7 bases at V and 0 bases at J; junction bases unmatched: 3. The V gene's germline CDR1 is GTSNPN and CDR2 SVGIG (reference sequence).

Many counts were recorded for this clonotype. The chain has TRBV19 and TRBJ2-5; 11 nucleotides align to TRBD2. The V gene end was trimmed by 11 bases and the J gene end by 5 bases; junction bases not matched to a gene: 10. Per the germline V gene, CDR1 is LNHDA and CDR2 is SQIVND (reference sequence). CDR3 length equals 14 residues. The CDR3, as DNA: TGTGCCCCCTCTAGCGGGAGGCCGGGGGAGACCCAGTACTTC. Protein product: CAPSSGRPGETQYF.

This clonotype was counted many times. The V and J genes are TRBV7-9 and TRBJ2-1; 10 bases agree with TRBD2. The CDR3 has 15 amino acids. Trimming cost V 5 bases and J 6 bases; bases outside gene matches: 7. Germline CDR1 reads SEHNR; CDR2 reads FQNEAQ (reference sequence). CDR3 loop: CASSDSGRRSNEQFF. The CDR3 bases are TGTGCCAGCAGCGATAGCGGGAGGAGATCCAATGAGCAGTTCTTC.

At least ten counts were recorded for this clonotype. This chain joins TRBV6-2 or TRBV6-3 and TRBJ2-3, with TRBD2 identical over 7 bases. The germline CDR1 and CDR2 sequences are MNHEY and SVGEGT. The CDR3 sequence is 13 residues long. With V trimmed by 0 bases and J by 11 bases, 5 bases remained unmatched. The CDR3 coding sequence is TGTGCCAGCAGTTACTCGATTGCTAGCGGGCAGTATTTT. Protein product: CASSYSIASGQYF.

Ten or more counts support this clonotype. The CDR3 region has the DNA TGTGCCACCACAGGTTCTAACTATGGCTACACCTTC. It encodes CATTGSNYGYTF. The genes are TRBV2 and TRBJ1-2; the D gene is possibly TRBD1 (5 bases). Germline loops: CDR1 SNHLY, CDR2 FYNNEI. The CDR3 has 12 residues. Trimming removed 10 bases at V and 0 bases at J, with 9 bases between.

This clonotype was detected ten times or more. The chain joins TRBV20-1 to TRBJ2-7, with a weak D call TRBD1 (8 bases). V was trimmed by 5 bases and J by 6 bases, leaving 17 bases between them. CDR1 DFQATT and CDR2 SNEGSKA come from the germline V gene (reference sequence). This CDR3 has 13 amino acids. The CDR3 is CSADRGGEGEQYF. CDR3 DNA sequence: TGCAGTGCTGACAGGGGCGGGGAGGGCGAGCAGTACTTC.

This clonotype was detected ten times or more. V and J are TRBV19 and TRBJ2-5; TRBD1 matches 8 bases. With V trimmed by 6 bases and J by 4 bases, 7 bases remained unmatched. The CDR3 has 14 amino acids. The germline CDR1 and CDR2 sequences are LNHDA and SQIVND (reference sequence). The CDR3 reads CASSAFGQGETQYF. CDR3 DNA: TGTGCCAGTAGCGCTTTCGGACAGGGAGAGACCCAGTACTTC.

This clonotype has at least ten counts. The genes are TRBV19 and TRBJ2-7; D not certain. Germline-derived CDR1 and CDR2 are LNHDA and SQIVND (reference sequence). Trimming pared 0 bases from V and 5 bases from J, leaving 8 bases between. CDR3 length: 13 residues. CDR3 in amino acids: CASSIEGWNEQYF. In DNA form, the CDR3 reads TGTGCCAGTAGTATAGAGGGGTGGAACGAGCAGTACTTC.

A few counts support this clonotype. Just one base apart from a much larger clone, this may be a read error. The rearrangement links TRBV20-1 to TRBJ2-7; D gene unclear. The CDR3 has 11 residues. Germline V gene sequence: CDR1 DFQATT, CDR2 SNEGSKA (reference sequence). CDR3 nucleotides: TGCAGTGCAAAAGATCCCTACGAGCAGCACTTC. This encodes CSAKDPYEQHF.

This chain joins TRBV6-1 and TRBJ2-3, with 9 nucleotides matching TRBD2. Germline lookup yields CDR1 MNHNS and CDR2 SASEGT. J lost 2 bases, V lost 5 bases, and 8 bases had no gene match. The CDR3 is made up of 16 amino acids. The CDR3 loop reads CASSLISGGLTDTQYF. DNA of the CDR3: TGTGCCAGCAGTCTAATTAGCGGGGGCCTCACAGATACGCAGTATTTT.

This clonotype was seen ten or more times. V and J are TRBV7-6 and TRBJ2-3; 13 nucleotides agree with TRBD2. The CDR3 is made up of 20 amino acids. The germline gives CDR1 SGHVS, CDR2 FNYEAQ. With 5 bases clipped from V and 1 base from J, the junction kept 15 bases outside the gene matches. The CDR3 bases are TGTGCCAGCAGCCGTCGGACTAGCGGGAGTGCGAGCGACGGCACAGATACGCAGTATTTT. It yields the protein CASSRRTSGSASDGTDTQYF.

The sample holds many counts of this clonotype. V usage is TRBV5-8 and J usage is TRBJ2-2; 13 bases line up with TRBD2. V dropped 4 bases and J dropped 7; count of bases not matched to a gene: 7. The CDR3 loop spans 16 amino acids. Germline CDR1 SGHTS, CDR2 YDEGEE. The CDR3 DNA is TGTGCCAGCAGCCTACTAGCGGGAGGGCCGGGCGGGGAGCTGTTTTTT. Its protein is CASSLLAGGPGGELFF. Based on the CDR3 plus reference TRBV5-8 and TRBJ2-2, the full variable domain is EAGVTQSPTHLIKTRGQQATLRCSPISGHTSVYWYQQALGLGLQFLLWYDEGEERNRGNFPPRFSGRQFPNYSSELNVNALELEDSALYLCASSLLAGGPGGELFFGEGSRLTVL.

This clonotype appeared many times. The rearrangement joins TRBV7-9 to TRBJ1-2; D is unclear. The CDR3 has 13 amino acids. Germline V gives CDR1 SEHNR, CDR2 FQNEAQ (reference sequence). The V end lost 3 bases, the J end lost 4 bases, and 9 bases lay between the germline ends. The CDR3 spells CASSFGQLYGYTF. CDR3 DNA sequence: TGTGCCAGCAGCTTCGGGCAGCTCTATGGCTACACCTTC.

About this clonotype itself: The junction departs from germline at one end; a sequencing error may be responsible. The chain combines TRBV6-1 with TRBJ1-2; D remains unclear. Germline V gives CDR1 MNHNS, CDR2 SASEGT. This CDR3 contains 15 residues. CDR3 in amino acids: CASSPIQELNYSYTF. The CDR3 nucleotides read TGTGCCAGCAGCCCAATCCAGGAGTTAAACTATAGCTACACCTTC.

This chain links TRBV20-1 with TRBJ2-3; D possibly corresponds to TRBD2 (6 bases). CDR3 length equals 15 residues. The germline V gene has CDR1 DFQATT and CDR2 SNEGSKA (reference sequence). V was shortened by 7 bases and J by 0 bases, with 17 bases between the two germline ends. The DNA of the CDR3 is TGCAGTGACGGAGTTAGCGGAGGCAGCACAGATACGCAGTATTTT. Protein sequence: CSDGVSGGSTDTQYF.

This clonotype was counted between two and nine times. The chain couples TRBV5-4 to TRBJ2-1; TRBD1 is a possible D gene (6 bases). The germline V and J ends were trimmed by 4 bases and 3 bases, with 14 bases remaining between them. The germline CDR1 and CDR2 sequences are SGHNT and YYREEE (reference sequence). There are 15 residues in the CDR3. The CDR3: CASSEGEFLYNEQFF. The DNA of the CDR3 is TGTGCCAGCAGCGAGGGGGAGTTTCTCTACAATGAGCAGTTCTTC.

This clonotype showed up many times. The CDR3 sequence is CASNFHAQSDTQYF. The CDR3 DNA reads TGTGCCAGCAACTTCCATGCCCAGTCAGATACGCAGTATTTT. The chain recombines TRBV7-9 with TRBJ2-3; D uncertain. Trimming cost V 7 bases and J 4 bases, with 15 bases left between them. The CDR3 has 14 residues. Germline V CDR1 and CDR2: SEHNR, FQNEAQ (reference sequence).

Of note for this clonotype: This may be a read error, as it is one base from a much larger clone. Likely a read error: the CDR3 ends without its conserved phenylalanine or tryptophan. The chain joins TRBV12-3 or TRBV12-4 to TRBJ1-3, with D maybe TRBD1 (5 bases). The CDR3 has 17 residues. V was shortened by 6 bases and J by 4 bases, with 22 bases between the two germline ends. The CDR3 protein is CASRSSGRGITGNTIYL. The CDR3 DNA follows: TGTGCCAGCAGATCCTCGGGGCGGGGCATAACCGGAAACACCATATATCTT.

This clonotype was found many times. The chain employs TRBV20-1 and TRBJ2-3; D unclear. Between the trimmed V and J ends, which lost 6 bases and 5 bases, there was a span of 9 bases. CDR3 length: 11 amino acids. Germline lookup yields CDR1 DFQATT and CDR2 SNEGSKA (reference sequence). The CDR3 region is CSAKTGDTQYF. Written as DNA, the CDR3 is TGCAGTGCAAAAACCGGAGATACGCAGTATTTT.

This clonotype was recorded once. This chain joins TRBV6-2 or TRBV6-3 and TRBJ2-3; D uncertain. Germline-derived CDR1 and CDR2 are MNHEY and SVGEGT. This CDR3 comprises 9 residues. The CDR3 spells CLLTDTQYF. DNA of the CDR3: TGTTTACTGACAGATACGCAGTATTTT.

This clonotype came up many times. J is TRBJ2-7 and V is TRBV12-3 or TRBV12-4; 7 bases agree with TRBD1. This CDR3 has 15 residues. Trimming took 5 bases from V and 5 from J; bases not matched to a gene: 12. CDR3 bases: TGTGCCAGCAGTGGCTCGACAGGGTGGGTCCACGAGCAGTACTTC. Amino acids: CASSGSTGWVHEQYF.

Ten or more counts support this clonotype. The rearrangement uses TRBV9 and TRBJ1-5; D not certain. With 4 bases removed from V and 0 bases from J, the gap between germline ends came to 14 bases. Germline loops: CDR1 SGDLS, CDR2 YYNGEE. The CDR3 is 16 residues long. CDR3 nucleotides: TGTGCCAGCAGCTTGGAACAGAGATATAGCAATCAGCCCCAGCATTTT. It specifies CASSLEQRYSNQPQHF. Complete variable domain (other parts from reference TRBV9 and TRBJ1-5): DSGVTQTPKHLITATGQRVTLRCSPRSGDLSVYWYQQSLDQGLQFLIQYYNGEERAKGNILERFSAQQFPDLHSELNLSSLELGDSALYFCASSLEQRYSNQPQHFGDGTRLSIL.

This clonotype was counted ten times or more. This chain joins TRBV12-3 or TRBV12-4 and TRBJ1-2, with 10 bases fitting TRBD1. Unmatched junction bases numbered 6, after V lost 6 bases and J lost 8 bases. CDR3 length: 13 amino acids. Written as DNA, the CDR3 is TGTGCCAGCAGGGGGACAGGGGCCGCAGGCTACACCTTC. This sequence encodes CASRGTGAAGYTF.